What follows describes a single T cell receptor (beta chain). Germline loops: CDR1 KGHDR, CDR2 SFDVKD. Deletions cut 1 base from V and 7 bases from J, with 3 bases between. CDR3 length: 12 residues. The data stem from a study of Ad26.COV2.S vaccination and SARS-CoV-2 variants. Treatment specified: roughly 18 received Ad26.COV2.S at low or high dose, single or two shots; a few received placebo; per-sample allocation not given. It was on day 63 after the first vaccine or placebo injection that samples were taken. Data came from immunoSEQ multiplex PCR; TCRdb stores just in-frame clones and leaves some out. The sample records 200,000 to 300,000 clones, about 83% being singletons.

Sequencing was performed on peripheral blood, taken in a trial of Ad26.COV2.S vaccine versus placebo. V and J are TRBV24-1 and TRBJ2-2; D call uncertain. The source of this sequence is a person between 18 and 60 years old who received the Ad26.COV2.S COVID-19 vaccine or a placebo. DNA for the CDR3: TGTGCCACCAGTGATTTCCTCGGGGAGCTGTTTTTT. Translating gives CATSDFLGELFF.